The sequence of this T cell receptor (beta chain) was determined in a study of STAT5B mutations in CD4+ large granular lymphocyte leukemia. Study details: The CDR3 'QG' motif was associated with a particular HLA allele among healthy donors.

The CDR3 has 16 amino acids. Deletions cut 4 bases from V and 7 bases from J, with 20 bases between. Per germline, CDR1 GTSNPN and CDR2 SVGIG (reference sequence). Generated by immunoSEQ multiplex PCR, the TCRdb table keeps only in-frame clones and is missing some. The sample has approximately 34,000 clones; about 70% are singletons. This clone was detected a few times. The TCR was taken from a human donor in good health. Material for sequencing was CD4+ T cells from blood buffy coats. The chain couples TRBV30 to TRBJ1-6; D is ambiguous. The CDR3 reads CAWKGDDPGSNSPLHF. CDR3 in DNA: TGTGCCTGGAAGGGAGACGACCCGGGATCGAATTCACCCCTCCACTTT.